The following is a TCR beta chain sequence with its context. The antigen it binds to is not known. Qualities for individual bases were not recorded, and no much larger clone is one base off. The sample comes from a study of T cell changes during pregnancy in multiple sclerosis (dated by TCRdb to the late 2010s). Concerning the study at large: The study looked at changes in the T cell repertoire across pregnancy in women with multiple sclerosis.

Library method: the immunoSEQ multiplex PCR assay. TCRdb's version of the immuneACCESS table is confined to in-frame rearrangements and falls short of the full clone set. An unresolved V gene accounts for under half of the shortfall where checked; the remainder is of unknown origin. The sample yields about 130,000 clones; about 95% were counted once. 0.44% of the sample goes to the ten largest clones. V is cut by 1 base and J by 1 base, and the space between the germline ends is 11 bases. Measured from the cysteine to the phenylalanine, the CDR3 is 14 residues long. The kept DNA is CDR3 alone, 42 bases in frame from the first base. CDR1 and CDR2 were assigned from the germline V gene (reference sequence) as GTSNPN and SVGIG.

The sequence was collected from a female donor with multiple sclerosis, enrolled in a pregnancy study. The sequences come from peripheral blood, collected after pregnancy. The rearranged chain carries TRBV30 and TRBJ2-7, with the D gene uncertain. The CDR3 loop reads CAWSATHGSYEQYF. The nucleotide sequence reads as follows: TGTGCCTGGAGTGCTACGCACGGGTCCTACGAGCAGTACTTC.